This TCR beta chain derives from a study of cytomegalovirus exposure and HLA in healthy donors (dated by TCRdb to the late 2010s). With respect to the entire study: In an earlier analysis of some 610 of the donors, 276 Gb of sequence data and approximately 120 million unique TCR beta sequences from 150 million to 200 million T cells were reported. About 320 gigabases of sequencing data and 78 million or so unique TCR sequences were included in an early release covering about 700 HLA-typed donors. Of the roughly 410 genotyped donors, 81% were placed in the genetic ancestry cluster associated with self-reported Caucasian donors. The study aimed to test whether cataloging public T cell receptors could reveal signatures of past pathogen exposure. The study used immunosequencing to profile the T cell repertoires of approximately 650 subjects and linked those repertoires to cytomegalovirus serostatus. A separate validation cohort of more than 100 different subjects was used in addition to the roughly 670-subject first cohort. To predict cytomegalovirus infection status, the study brought together high-throughput TCR immunosequencing, statistical association of individual TCRs with disease status, and machine learning. In a later analysis, previously published TCR beta repertoires from more than 500 donors were re-analyzed and high-resolution HLA genotyping was added so that TCR occurrence patterns could be studied. Rather than using new phenotypic data, the later analysis identified candidate immune exposures from TCR beta sequences and from how often those sequences occurred across donors. In an earlier analysis of roughly 600 of the donors, high-throughput TCR beta sequencing was used to judge whether each TCR beta V gene segment behaved as functional or pseudogenic. Alongside the repertoire data, information on donor age, sex, ethnicity and CMV serostatus was compiled. A later genetic analysis took genome-wide SNP genotypes for about 65% of the 666 donors and used that subset as a discovery cohort. Every discovery cohort repertoire had been produced on one sequencing platform. HLA typing covered class I and class II loci at four-digit resolution. Typing coverage varied by locus: 629-630 donors for A, B, C, DRB1 and DQB1; approximately 520 for DQA1; around 610 for DPA1; 450 to 480 for DPB1. Roughly 5 DR-DQ haplotypes were handled as single units for association and clustering, since linkage in the cohort was strong. On average, about 200,000 unique TCR beta nucleotide sequences were sequenced per donor among 350 to 400 genotyped donors of the cohort, with roughly 18% of those sequences being non-productive. What the study reported, not specific to this receptor: In vitro tests confirmed that a few of the cytomegalovirus-associated TCR beta chains recognize cytomegalovirus antigens. In the study, approximately 150 TCR beta chains were listed as associated with cytomegalovirus. Most TCR sequences were seen in very few donors, while some public TCRs were found in many individuals. Roughly uniform sequencing depth across donors was assumed in presence/absence analyses, although this assumption may not hold. At a false discovery rate of 0.05, a later analysis linked about 17,000 TCR beta sequences to specific HLA alleles. Roughly 15 rarely observed V segments, including chromosome 9 orphons, were excluded from the earlier analysis of a few hundred of the donors because counts were too low. In this cohort, only TCR beta chains were sequenced, and detectable features were limited by the absence of alpha or paired-chain data. Correlated functional status among segregating V segments might reflect linkage disequilibrium, but an unknown experimental factor could not be ruled out. Broadly in line with IMGT annotations, most TCR beta V segments showed up in productive rearrangements about 90% or about 30% of the time in an earlier analysis of several hundred of the donors. The classifier was reported to diagnose cytomegalovirus status with high specificity and sensitivity in both the original cohort and the validation cohort. A later analysis found that TCR association rates varied across HLA loci, with DRB1 alleles showing the most associated TCRs and HLA-C alleles the fewest. It was suggested by the authors that the approach could potentially be generalized to other disease states and immunological phenotypes. Because HLA typing was missing for some donors at each locus, association tests included only the typed subset. Assigning TCR associations to individual alleles was difficult when HLA alleles, especially DR and DQ, strongly co-occurred. Several of the top co-occurrence clusters appeared to be linked to parvovirus B19, influenza, CMV and Epstein-Barr virus, according to a later analysis. In a later analysis, HLA-associated TCR beta chains showed more clonal expansion and lower generation probabilities than non-associated chains that were equally common. Immune exposure information for the cohort was limited to CMV serostatus. A further reported finding was that TCR beta sequences accurately predicted the HLA-A and HLA-B alleles for most subjects in the first cohort. In a later genetic analysis, fewer N-insertions in productive TCRs were reported among donors in an Asian-associated ancestry cluster than the approximately 710-donor mean. In a later genetic analysis, a missense DCLRE1C variant was associated with V-gene and J-gene trimming of TCR beta chains, and the association was replicated in an independent cohort. In a later analysis, most CMV-associated TCR beta chains were found to appear HLA-restricted, with HLA associations seemingly driven largely by CMV exposure. Some IMGT-functional V segments, including TRBV6-2 and TRBV6-3, could not be told apart with the 87-base-pair reads, so those segments were excluded. The sequencing pipeline was judged likely to have produced a cluster of highly shared sequence variants as a technical artifact.

Comment on this clone: What this receptor recognizes is not known. The record has no base qualities; no much larger clone is one base away.

Libraries came from the immunoSEQ multiplex PCR assay. For the multiplex PCR, a mixture combining 60 forward primers for TCR Vbeta segments and 13 reverse primers for TCR Jbeta segments was used. The CDR3 region of rearranged TCR beta genes was amplified from genomic DNA with a multiplex PCR assay. On the Illumina HiSeq System, the amplified TCR beta libraries were sequenced as 87-base-pair reads. As for how the authors treated the data: A later analysis tallied around 80 million unique TCR beta chains across the 666 repertoires, and 10 million to 11 million of those chains were shared by two or more donors. To remove PCR and sequencing errors, raw reads were error-corrected and collapsed into unique sequences using a nearest-neighbor algorithm that merged closely related sequences. CDR3 sequences were aligned to IMGT reference sequences to assign V, D and J gene segments. For a sequence to be retained, a match of at least six nucleotides was required to both a V gene segment and a J gene segment. A rearrangement was called productive if the CDR3 had no stop codons and remained in frame with V and J, and every other rearrangement was called non-productive. Following IMGT convention, CDR3 was defined as the stretch from the second conserved V-encoded cysteine to the conserved J-encoded phenylalanine. Sequences without an unambiguous match to a single V gene segment were excluded from the earlier analysis of a few hundred of the donors. In an earlier analysis of several hundred of the donors, V segments were called functional above 56.7% productive rearrangements and were called segregating when the between-donor standard deviation exceeded 5%. To diagnose cytomegalovirus status from the catalog of TCR beta chain sequences, a statistical classification framework was built. In a later analysis, V and J genes were assigned by comparing TCR nucleotide sequences against IMGT/GENE-DB human TR gene sequences. A later analysis assigned CDR3 sequences and most-parsimonious VDJ recombination scenarios with the TCRdist pipeline. A later analysis defined each TCR beta chain by its CDR3 amino acid sequence plus V-gene family, and excluded reads lacking a unique V-gene family. To address suspected cross-contamination and a sequencing artifact, a later analysis removed roughly 580 highly shared, low-generation-probability nucleotide sequences. In a later analysis, a clonal expansion index was calculated for each public chain from normalized within-repertoire ranks of inferred template counts. In a later analysis, generation probabilities were computed using a VDJ recombination model fitted to out-of-frame rearrangements, and the results were checked against IGoR. In a later analysis, hypergeometric tests were used to score TCR-TCR, TCR-HLA and TCR-CMV co-occurrence, with a repertoire-size bias correction applied to TCR pairs. A later analysis estimated false discovery rates by permuting HLA or CMV assignments 20 times. In a later analysis, co-occurring TCRs were grouped with DBSCAN, and TCRdist sequence similarity was added when clustering was performed within HLA-allele-positive subsets. For co-occurrence clustering, repertoires with fewer than 30,000 or more than 120,000 public chains were excluded, along with several repertoires with anomalous nucleotide sharing. TCRdb took over this immuneACCESS table, retaining in-frame rearrangements with V and J assigned. Such tables are incomplete; in checked studies, under half of the missing clones stem from an unresolved V gene, and the remainder is unexplained. V, J and clone size are those of that table, while D and trimming were read from the DNA. The sample includes fewer than 120,000 clones, with approximately 84% observed a single time. The ten largest make up 1.5% to 2% of the sample.

The CDR3 measures 15 amino acids from cysteine to phenylalanine. Solely the CDR3 DNA is kept, with 45 bases framed from the first base. V lost 5 bases and J lost 4 bases, and the count of bases not matched to a germline gene is 10. CDR1 MDHEN and CDR2 SYDVKM were looked up in the germline V gene. The cohort consisted of approximately 690 healthy bone marrow donors. All cohort members were sampled while nominally healthy, although unrecorded immune exposures were likely present. The donor tested CMV seronegative, placing the donor among the approximately 360 seronegative members of the cohort. A peripheral blood sample was collected from each donor, and TCR beta sequencing was performed on peripheral blood mononuclear cells. Genomic DNA extraction from the blood cell samples was performed with the Qiagen DNeasy Blood Extraction Kit.

Material for sequencing was PBMCs. The chain was built from TRBV28 and TRBJ1-2; 7 junctional bases match TRBD1. This receptor was taken from a man aged 40-55 years in good health and CMV-seronegative. For the CDR3, the sequence is CASSTGQEGVYGYTF. The nucleotides read TGTGCCAGCAGTACTGGACAGGAAGGGGTCTATGGCTACACCTTC.